This TCR beta chain originates from a study of blood T cell repertoires in COVID-19. Overall study: Specimens from acute and convalescent COVID-19 originated in the United States, Italy and Spain. Sources were T cells, B-cell-depleted T cells, or PBMCs; the material itself was cDNA or gDNA.

Trimming took 6 bases from V and 0 from J; bases not matched to a gene: 6. CDR1 and CDR2 (germline): LNHDA, SQIVND (reference sequence). This CDR3 comprises 15 residues. Using immunoSEQ multiplex PCR, the repertoire was profiled, and TCRdb retains in-frame clones only, with some absent. The sample records 200,000 or so clones, more than 80% being singletons. Participant ages covered about 18 to 95 years across around 25 US areas. Participants' own reports of clinical history determined their cohort assignment. Sequencing used PBMCs or T cells enriched from blood (not recorded which). This clonotype was obtained from a man in his 60s who had recovered from COVID-19. This rearrangement joins TRBV19 to TRBJ1-2; 8 positions agree with TRBD1. The CDR3 bases are TGTGCCAGTAGACTCCGGGACAGGACTAACTATGGCTACACCTTC. It translates to CASRLRDRTNYGYTF.